This TCR beta chain is drawn from a study of regulatory T cells in long-lasting Graves disease. The sample's time point: persistent/refractory GD, antithyroid drugs over 5 years with positive TRAb. Researchers made the TCR library from RNA that was extracted from PBMCs. Overall study results and limits: Limited samples may have lowered accuracy. Favoring TRBV28, TRBJ1-2 and TRBJ2-5 was a feature seen in persistent disease. Sharing of public clonotypes was greater in persistent patients (under 3,000) than in new patients (roughly 1,000).

The sample holds many counts of this clonotype. Its matching antigen is unknown. The CDR3 is 17 residues long. Germline loops: CDR1 SNHLY, CDR2 FYNNEI. Germline trimming cut 3 bases from V and 7 bases from J; bases unmatched to any gene: 10. Researchers made TCR beta libraries by using iRepertoire HTBI primers and running Arm-PCR on CDR3 regions. TCRdb recomputed calls from the multiplex PCR reads with MiXCR, one row per CDR3 protein. The data contain 400,000 to 450,000 distinct CDR3 sequences, about a quarter of them singletons. The sequences come from peripheral blood mononuclear cells (PBMCs), collected when the disease was refractory, from a patient treated with antithyroid drugs. The receptor comes from a female donor with Graves disease. This chain links TRBV2 with TRBJ1-5, with TRBD1 matching over 12 bases. The CDR3: CASSEEIGTGGRQPQHF. Written as DNA, the CDR3 is TGTGCCAGCAGTGAGGAAATAGGGACAGGGGGCAGGCAGCCCCAGCATTTT.